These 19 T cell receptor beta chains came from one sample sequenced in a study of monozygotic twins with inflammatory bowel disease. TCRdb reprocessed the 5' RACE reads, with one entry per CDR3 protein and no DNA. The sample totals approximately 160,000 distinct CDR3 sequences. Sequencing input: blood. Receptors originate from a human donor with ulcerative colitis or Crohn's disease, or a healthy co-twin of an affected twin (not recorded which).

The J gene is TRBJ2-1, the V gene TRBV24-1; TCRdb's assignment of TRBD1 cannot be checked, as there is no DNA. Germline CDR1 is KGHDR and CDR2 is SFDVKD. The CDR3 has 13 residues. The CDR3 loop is CATMGRVVNEQFF.

CDR3: CASSLINGYGYTF. This sequence joins TRBV5-4 and TRBJ1-2. The CDR3 consists of 13 residues. Per germline, CDR1 SGHNT and CDR2 YYREEE (reference sequence).

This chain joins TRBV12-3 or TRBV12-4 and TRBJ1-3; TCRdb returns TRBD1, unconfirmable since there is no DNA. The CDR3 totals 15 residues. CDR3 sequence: CASRPSGTGGNTIYF.

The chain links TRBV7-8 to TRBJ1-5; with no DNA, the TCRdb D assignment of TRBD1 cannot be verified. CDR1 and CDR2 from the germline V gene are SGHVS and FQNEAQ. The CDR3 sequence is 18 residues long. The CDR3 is CASSFRGLQGAILQPQHF.

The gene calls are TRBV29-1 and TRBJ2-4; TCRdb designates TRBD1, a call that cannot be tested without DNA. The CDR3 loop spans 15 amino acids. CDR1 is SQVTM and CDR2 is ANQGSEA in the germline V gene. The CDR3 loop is CSVEDPVTGGNIQYF.

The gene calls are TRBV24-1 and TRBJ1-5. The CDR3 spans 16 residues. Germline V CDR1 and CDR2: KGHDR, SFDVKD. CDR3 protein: CATSDLRKQVNQPQHF.

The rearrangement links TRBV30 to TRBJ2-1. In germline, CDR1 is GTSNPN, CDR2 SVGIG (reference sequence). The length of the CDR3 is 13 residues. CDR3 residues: CAWSVERLGEQFF. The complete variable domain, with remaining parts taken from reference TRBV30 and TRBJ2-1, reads SQTIHQWPATLVQPVGSPLSLECTVEGTSNPNLYWYRQAAGRGLQLLFYSVGIGQISSEVPQNLSASRPQDRQFILSSKKLLLSDSGFYLCAWSVERLGEQFFGPGTRLTVL.

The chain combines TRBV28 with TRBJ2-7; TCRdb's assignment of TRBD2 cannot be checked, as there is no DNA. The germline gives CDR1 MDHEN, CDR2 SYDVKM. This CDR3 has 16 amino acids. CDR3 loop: CASSLKRQAPTYEQYF. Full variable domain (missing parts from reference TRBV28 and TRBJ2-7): DVKVTQSSRYLVKRTGEKVFLECVQDMDHENMFWYRQDPGLGLRLIYFSYDVKMKEKGDIPEGYSVSREKKERFSLILESASTNQTSMYLCASSLKRQAPTYEQYFGPGTRLTVT.

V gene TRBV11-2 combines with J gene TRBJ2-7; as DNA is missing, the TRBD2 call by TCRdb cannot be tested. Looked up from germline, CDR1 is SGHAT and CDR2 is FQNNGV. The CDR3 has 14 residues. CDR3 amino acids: CASSPGGGRYEQYF.

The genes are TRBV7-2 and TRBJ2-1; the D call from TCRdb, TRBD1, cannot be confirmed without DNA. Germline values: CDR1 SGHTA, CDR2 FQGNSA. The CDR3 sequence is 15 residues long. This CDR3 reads CASSLTGQGYNEQFF.

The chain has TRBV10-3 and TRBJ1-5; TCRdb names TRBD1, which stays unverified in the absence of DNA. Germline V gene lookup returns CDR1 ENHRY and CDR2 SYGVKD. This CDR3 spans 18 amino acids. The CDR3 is CAISESPLRGGYNQPQHF.

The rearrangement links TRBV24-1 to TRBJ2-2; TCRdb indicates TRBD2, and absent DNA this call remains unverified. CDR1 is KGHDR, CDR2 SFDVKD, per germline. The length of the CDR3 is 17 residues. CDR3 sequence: CATSDLSGTANTGELFF.

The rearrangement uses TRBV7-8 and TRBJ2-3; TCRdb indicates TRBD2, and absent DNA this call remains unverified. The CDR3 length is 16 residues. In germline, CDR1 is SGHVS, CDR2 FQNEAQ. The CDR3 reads CASSSRQPGLTYTQYF.

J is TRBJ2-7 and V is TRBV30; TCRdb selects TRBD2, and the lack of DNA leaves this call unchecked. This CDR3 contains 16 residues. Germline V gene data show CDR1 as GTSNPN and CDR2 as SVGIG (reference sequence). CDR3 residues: CAWSGTSGSRTYEQYF. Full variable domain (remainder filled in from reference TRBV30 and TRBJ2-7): SQTIHQWPATLVQPVGSPLSLECTVEGTSNPNLYWYRQAAGRGLQLLFYSVGIGQISSEVPQNLSASRPQDRQFILSSKKLLLSDSGFYLCAWSGTSGSRTYEQYFGPGTRLTVT.

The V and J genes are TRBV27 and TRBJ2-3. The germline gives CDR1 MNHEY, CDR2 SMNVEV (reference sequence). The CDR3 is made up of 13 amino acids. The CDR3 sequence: CASSFTDTDTQYF.

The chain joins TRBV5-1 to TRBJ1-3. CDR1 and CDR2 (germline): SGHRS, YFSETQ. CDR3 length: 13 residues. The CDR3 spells CASSLAGGNTIYF.

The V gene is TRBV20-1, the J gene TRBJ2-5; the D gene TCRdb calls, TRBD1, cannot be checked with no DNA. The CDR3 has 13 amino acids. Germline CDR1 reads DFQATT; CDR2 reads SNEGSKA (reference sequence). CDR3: CSGSQGAPETQYF.

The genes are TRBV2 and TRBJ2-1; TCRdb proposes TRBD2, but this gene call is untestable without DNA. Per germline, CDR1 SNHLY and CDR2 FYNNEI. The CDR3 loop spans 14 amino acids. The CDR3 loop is CASSLRTTINEQFF.

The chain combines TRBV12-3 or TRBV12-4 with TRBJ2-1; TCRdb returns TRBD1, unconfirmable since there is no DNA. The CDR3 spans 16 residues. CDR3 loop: CASSMRRNGADLKQFF.